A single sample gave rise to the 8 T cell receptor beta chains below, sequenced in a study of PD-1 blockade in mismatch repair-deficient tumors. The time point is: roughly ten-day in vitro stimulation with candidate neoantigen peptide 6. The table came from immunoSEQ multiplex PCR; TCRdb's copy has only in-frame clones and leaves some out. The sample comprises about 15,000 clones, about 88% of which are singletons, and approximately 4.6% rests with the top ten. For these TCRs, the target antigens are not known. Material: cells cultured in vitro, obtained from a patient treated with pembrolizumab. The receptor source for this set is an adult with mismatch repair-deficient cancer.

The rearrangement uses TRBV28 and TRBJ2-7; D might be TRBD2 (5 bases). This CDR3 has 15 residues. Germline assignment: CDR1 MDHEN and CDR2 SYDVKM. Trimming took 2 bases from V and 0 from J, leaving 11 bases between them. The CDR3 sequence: CASSLAGILSYEQYF. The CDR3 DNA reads TGTGCCAGCAGTTTAGCCGGGATCCTCTCCTACGAGCAGTACTTC.

The CDR3 nucleotides are TGCGCCAGCAGCTTGTGGGGGGGCACTGAAGCTTTCTTT. Its translation is CASSLWGGTEAFF. V is TRBV5-1 and J is TRBJ1-1, with D maybe TRBD1 (5 bases). This CDR3 spans 13 amino acids. V dropped 1 base and J dropped 4 bases, with 8 bases sitting between them. Germline V gives CDR1 SGHRS, CDR2 YFSETQ.

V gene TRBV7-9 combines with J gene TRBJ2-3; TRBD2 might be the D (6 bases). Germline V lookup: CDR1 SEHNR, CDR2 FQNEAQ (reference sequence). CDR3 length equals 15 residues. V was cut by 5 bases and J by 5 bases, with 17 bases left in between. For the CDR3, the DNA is TGTGCCAGCAGCCGAACCTCGGGGGAGAAAGATACGCAGTATTTT. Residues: CASSRTSGEKDTQYF.

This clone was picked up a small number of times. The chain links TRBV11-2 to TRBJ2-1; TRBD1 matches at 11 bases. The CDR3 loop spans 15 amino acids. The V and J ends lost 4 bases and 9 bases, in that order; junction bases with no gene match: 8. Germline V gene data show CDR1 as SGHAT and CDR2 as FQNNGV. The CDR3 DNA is TGTGCCAGCAGCTCGGGACAGGGGGAACGAGTTGAGCAGTTCTTC. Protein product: CASSSGQGERVEQFF.

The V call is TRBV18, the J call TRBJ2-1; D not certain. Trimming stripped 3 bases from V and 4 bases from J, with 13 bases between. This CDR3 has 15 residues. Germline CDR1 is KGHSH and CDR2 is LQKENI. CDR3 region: CASSPILPSYNEQFF. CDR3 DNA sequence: TGTGCCAGCTCACCTATACTCCCTAGTTACAATGAGCAGTTCTTC.

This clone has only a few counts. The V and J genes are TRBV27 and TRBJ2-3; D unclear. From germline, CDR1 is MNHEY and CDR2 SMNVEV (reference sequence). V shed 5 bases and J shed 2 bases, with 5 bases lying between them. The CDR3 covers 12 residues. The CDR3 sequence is CASSLHTDTQYF. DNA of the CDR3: TGTGCCAGCAGTCTCCACACAGATACGCAGTATTTT.

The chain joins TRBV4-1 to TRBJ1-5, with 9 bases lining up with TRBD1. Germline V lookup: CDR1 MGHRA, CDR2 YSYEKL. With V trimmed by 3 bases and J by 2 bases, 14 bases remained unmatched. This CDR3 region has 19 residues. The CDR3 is CASSHKKDRGTMGNQPQHF. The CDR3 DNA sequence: TGCGCCAGCAGCCACAAGAAGGACAGGGGCACTATGGGCAATCAGCCCCAGCATTTT.

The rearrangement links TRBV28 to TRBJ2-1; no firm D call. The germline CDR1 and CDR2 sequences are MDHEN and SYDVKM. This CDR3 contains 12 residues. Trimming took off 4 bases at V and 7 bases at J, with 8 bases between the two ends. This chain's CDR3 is CASSYRSNEQFF. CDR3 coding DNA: TGTGCCAGCAGTTATCGATCTAATGAGCAGTTCTTC.